Presented here are 14 T cell receptor beta chains from one specimen sequenced in a study of T-cell memory formation after mild COVID-19 (dated by TCRdb to about 2021). The library relied on 5' RACE. Reads for this sample came from an Illumina NovaSeq 6000. The public sequencing data were trimmed at Q25 with fastp and processed into clonotypes with MiXCR by TCRdb, which kept only in-frame beta chains. Under each unique CDR3 protein, matching rows form one entry showing the most common genes and DNA. The sample table contains approximately 260,000 distinct CDR3 sequences; only one count was recorded for roughly 15% of them. About 4% of the sample is in the top ten clones. Specimen: PBMCs or a T cell subset sorted from them (not recorded which). The receptors were gathered from a man between 18 and 29 years old who had mild COVID-19 (a few samples of this study predate the infection). The sample titles of this study are shuffled in the database, so cell type and time point are left out; the donor was told from shared clones.

V is TRBV2 and J is TRBJ2-3, with TRBD2 matching over 7 bases. The CDR3 sequence is 16 residues long. J was trimmed by 4 bases and V by 5 bases; bases with no gene match: 12. The germline V gene has CDR1 SNHLY and CDR2 FYNNEI. CDR3 residues: CASSPTSQAVADTQYF. CDR3 DNA: TGTGCCAGCAGTCCGACTAGCCAGGCAGTGGCAGATACGCAGTATTTT. The whole variable domain, filled in from reference TRBV2 and TRBJ2-3, reads EPEVTQTPSHQVTQMGQEVILRCVPISNHLYFYWYRQILGQKVEFLVSFYNNEISEKSEIFDDQFSVERPDGSNFTLKIRSTKLEDSAMYFCASSPTSQAVADTQYFGPGTRLTVL.

The V and J genes are TRBV12-3 or TRBV12-4 and TRBJ2-2; 8 bases are shared with TRBD1. The CDR3 loop spans 15 amino acids. V trimming: 6 bases; J trimming: 1 base; junction bases outside the gene matches: 4. The CDR3 loop is CASRPGTGNTGELFF. In DNA form, the CDR3 reads TGTGCCAGCAGACCCGGGACAGGGAACACCGGGGAGCTGTTTTTT.

CDR3 bases: TGTGCCAGCACCCATATTCTGAGGGGTGGCTACACCTTC. The encoded protein is CASTHILRGGYTF. The genes are TRBV6-2 or TRBV6-3 and TRBJ1-2, with a possible D match to TRBD1 (5 bases). CDR3 length equals 13 residues. Germline CDR1 MNHEY, CDR2 SVGEGT. V lost 7 bases, J lost 7 bases, and 16 bases lay in between.

The chain is built from TRBV7-3 and TRBJ2-1, with TRBD1 matching 8 bases. Losses at the gene ends were 1 base for V and 4 bases for J; bases not matched to a gene: 6. The CDR3 runs to 16 residues. Germline V gene sequence: CDR1 SGHTA, CDR2 FQGTGA. The CDR3 sequence is CASSLNPGGSYNEQFF. In DNA form, the CDR3 reads TGTGCCAGCAGCTTAAACCCAGGGGGCAGTTACAATGAGCAGTTCTTC.

This clonotype has only a few counts. The chain employs TRBV15 and TRBJ2-3, with D possibly being TRBD1 (6 bases). The V and J ends lost 5 bases and 6 bases respectively, with 12 bases between them. CDR3 length: 13 amino acids. Germline V gene data show CDR1 as LNHNV and CDR2 as YYDKDF (reference sequence). The CDR3 sequence is CATSLQGRDTQYF. In DNA form, the CDR3 reads TGTGCCACCAGCTTACAGGGCAGGGATACGCAGTATTTT.

This clonotype was recorded at least ten times. The chain is built from TRBV11-1 and TRBJ2-4; D may be TRBD1 (6 bases). Germline V CDR1 and CDR2: SGHAT, FQDESV (reference sequence). The CDR3 is 13 amino acids. Trimming took 5 bases from V and 14 from J, leaving 19 bases between them. The DNA of the CDR3 is TGTGCCAGCAGCCGGGACATCCAAGGAAGAGAGTACTTC. This sequence encodes CASSRDIQGREYF.

The V and J genes are TRBV20-1 and TRBJ1-2; D call uncertain. Trimming removed 0 bases from V and 6 bases from J, with 20 bases in between. The CDR3 totals 16 residues. Per germline, CDR1 DFQATT and CDR2 SNEGSKA (reference sequence). This CDR3 is CSARDRRGSSSDGYTF. Here the CDR3 DNA reads TGCAGTGCTAGAGATCGGCGGGGATCCTCATCTGATGGCTACACCTTC.

This clonotype was counted only a few times. The chain joins TRBV6-2 or TRBV6-3 to TRBJ1-1; no definite D call. The CDR3 totals 12 residues. Per germline, CDR1 MNHEY and CDR2 SVGEGT. Trimming removed 8 bases from V and 1 base from J, with 8 bases in between. Here the CDR3 DNA reads TGTGCCAGCCGGAAATGGAACACTGAAGCTTTCTTT. Its protein is CASRKWNTEAFF.

This chain uses TRBV25-1 with TRBJ1-4, with TRBD1 as a possible D gene (6 bases). The CDR3 is 16 amino acids. V shed 1 base and J shed 10 bases, with 19 bases lying between them. Germline V gene lookup returns CDR1 MGHDK and CDR2 SYGVNS. The CDR3 DNA reads as TGTGCCAGCAGTGAATCCAGGGACAAGGACATCGGAAAACTGTTTTTT. Translation gives CASSESRDKDIGKLFF.

This clonotype was recorded many times. J is TRBJ2-3 and V is TRBV5-6, with TRBD2 matching over 13 bases. V lost 3 bases and J lost 5; bases outside the gene matches: 3. Germline assignment: CDR1 SGHDT and CDR2 YYEEEE. This CDR3 has 15 amino acids. The CDR3: CASSSRTSGGDTQYF. The CDR3 nucleotides are TGTGCCAGCAGCTCCCGGACTAGCGGGGGAGATACGCAGTATTTT.

The rearrangement uses TRBV6-2 or TRBV6-3 and TRBJ1-5; D not certain. Trimming took off 0 bases at V and 7 bases at J, with 7 bases between the two ends. This CDR3 has 13 amino acids. The V gene's germline CDR1 is MNHEY and CDR2 SVGEGT. CDR3 residues: CASSYSGEQPQHF. The CDR3 coding sequence is TGTGCCAGCAGTTACTCTGGGGAACAGCCCCAGCATTTT.

This chain uses TRBV6-5 with TRBJ2-6; weak D call: TRBD2 (5 bases). Germline CDR1 and CDR2: MNHEY and SVGAGI. V lost 7 bases and J 3 bases, leaving 10 bases between the germline ends. The length of the CDR3 is 14 residues. CDR3 DNA sequence: TGTGCCAGCACCGACGAGGGTGGGGCCAACGTCCTGACTTTC. It specifies CASTDEGGANVLTF.

The chain employs TRBV7-2 and TRBJ1-5, with TRBD1 matching 8 bases. CDR3 length: 14 amino acids. The V gene's germline CDR1 is SGHTA and CDR2 FQGNSA. After removal of 5 bases from V and 6 bases from J, the junction contained 6 bases not matched to a gene. The CDR3, as DNA: TGTGCCAGCAGCGGAGGGACAGGTTCTCAGCCCCAGCATTTT. Its protein product is CASSGGTGSQPQHF.

As DNA, the CDR3 is TGTGCCAGCAGCTTACCTGACAGGCTCGATGGCTACACCTTC. Protein product: CASSLPDRLDGYTF. This chain uses TRBV7-2 with TRBJ1-2; weak D call: TRBD1 (6 bases). This CDR3 has 14 residues. The germline V and J ends were trimmed by 2 bases and 6 bases, with 13 bases remaining between them. The germline gives CDR1 SGHTA, CDR2 FQGNSA.